Listed here are 13 T cell receptor beta chains from one sample, sequenced in a study of vaccination effects on CD4 cells after COVID-19. These receptors' targets are unknown. Ahead of sequencing, the ViraFEST assay grew antigen-specific CD4+ T cells using viral peptide pools. Cultured cells yielded isolated CD4+ T cells after nine to ten days. This individual tested PCR-positive for SARS-CoV-2 infection between March and December 2020. Produced via immunoSEQ multiplex PCR; TCRdb's table is partial and in-frame only. The sample has about 70,000 clones; 65% to 85% are singletons. The sequencing used CD4+ T cells from PBMCs cultured with HIV peptides, collected before COVID-19 vaccination. Sample subset: HIV-1 Nef peptide pool negative control/reference culture. Receptors were obtained from a human donor who had a prior SARS-CoV-2 infection.

The chain couples TRBV12-2 to TRBJ1-1. TRBV12-2 represents a pseudogene. The CDR3 loop spans 17 amino acids. The CDR3 DNA sequence: TGTGCAAGTCGCTTAGGGCGGCGCAGGGGAGGATCCAGCGAAGCTTTCTTT. Its protein is CASRLGRRRGGSSEAFF.

This clone is a singleton in its sample. The V gene is TRBV19, the J gene TRBJ1-1; TRBD1 might be the D (6 bases). V was cut by 0 bases and J by 5 bases, with 10 bases left in between. Germline loops: CDR1 LNHDA, CDR2 SQIVND (reference sequence). This CDR3 is 14 amino acids long. CDR3 DNA sequence: TGTGCCAGTAGTATAGACAGGGGCGGAACTGAAGCTTTCTTT. It encodes CASSIDRGGTEAFF.

This clone was seen a single time. The chain employs TRBV6-2 or TRBV6-3 and TRBJ1-2; possible D gene TRBD1, 5 bases. Germline loops: CDR1 MNHEY, CDR2 SVGEGT. This CDR3 region has 16 residues. Trimming pared 6 bases from V and 6 bases from J, leaving 23 bases between. The DNA for the CDR3 is TGTGCCAGCAGCCCCGCAGGGAGATCCGAGATAGATGGCTACACCTTC. Encoded protein: CASSPAGRSEIDGYTF.

This clone was observed a few times. This chain uses TRBV6-2 or TRBV6-3 with TRBJ2-7; 8 bases agree with TRBD1. Trimming removed 2 bases from V and 6 bases from J; junction bases left unmatched: 3. The germline CDR1 and CDR2 sequences are MNHEY and SVGEGT. CDR3 size: 13 residues. The CDR3 DNA reads TGTGCCAGCAGTTACGACAGGGGAGGCGAGCAGTACTTC. Translating gives CASSYDRGGEQYF.

V and J are TRBV7-8 and TRBJ1-5; 9 bases align to TRBD1. With 6 bases clipped from V and 13 bases from J, the junction kept 19 bases outside the gene matches. Germline CDR1 is SGHVS and CDR2 is FQNEAQ. The CDR3 totals 16 residues. CDR3 in DNA: TGTGCCAGCAGAGCAGAACGCGGACAGGGGAATAACGTTCAGCATTTT. Translated, it gives CASRAERGQGNNVQHF.

J is TRBJ1-2 and V is TRBV2, with D unresolved. Germline V gene sequence: CDR1 SNHLY, CDR2 FYNNEI. The CDR3 runs to 13 residues. CDR3: CASVAEPVYGYTF. The DNA for the CDR3 is TGTGCTAGCGTGGCGGAGCCCGTCTATGGCTACACCTTC. The entire variable domain, with the rest obtained from reference TRBV2 and TRBJ1-2, is as follows: EPEVTQTPSHQVTQMGQEVILRCVPISNHLYFYWYRQILGQKVEFLVSFYNNEISEKSEIFDDQFSVERPDGSNFTLKIRSTKLEDSAMYFCASVAEPVYGYTFGSGTRLTVV.

The chain combines TRBV7-2 with TRBJ1-1; possible D gene TRBD1, 5 bases. Germline CDR1 and CDR2: SGHTA and FQGNSA. The CDR3 length is 15 residues. Deletions cut 4 bases from V and 3 bases from J, with 15 bases between. CDR3 in DNA: TGTGCCAGCAGCTCAGGTAGGGGCCCAGACACTGAAGCTTTCTTT. Its translation: CASSSGRGPDTEAFF.

This clone was counted a few times. The J gene is TRBJ1-4, the V gene TRBV5-4, with D maybe TRBD1 (6 bases). CDR3 size: 16 residues. The V end lost 4 bases, the J end lost 1 base, and 14 bases lay between the germline ends. Per the germline V gene, CDR1 is SGHNT and CDR2 is YYREEE (reference sequence). The CDR3 here is CASSKQSQGTNEKLFF. In nucleotides, the CDR3 is TGTGCCAGCAGCAAGCAATCACAGGGAACTAATGAAAAACTGTTTTTT.

The V call is TRBV6-5, the J call TRBJ2-7; 7 bases align to TRBD1. This CDR3 contains 16 residues. The J segment lost 2 bases and the V segment lost 2 bases, leaving 9 bases of the junction unmatched. In germline, CDR1 is MNHEY, CDR2 SVGAGI. CDR3 nucleotide sequence: TGTGCCAGCAGTTACCAACCGGGACAGCCGACCTACGAGCAGTACTTC. Protein: CASSYQPGQPTYEQYF.

Of note for this clone: Mismatch with germline at one junction end may stem from a read error. Other DNA sequences within the sample encode an identical CDR3. The chain joins TRBV20-1 to TRBJ1-2, with D possibly TRBD1 on 5 matching bases. The germline CDR1 and CDR2 sequences are DFQATT and SNEGSKA (reference sequence). The CDR3 extends over 11 amino acids. This CDR3 is CSASGPGLITF. CDR3 in DNA: TGCAGTGCCTCGGGACCGGGCTTGATCACCTTT.

The rearrangement uses TRBV5-1 and TRBJ2-1; D is tentatively TRBD1 or TRBD2 (5 bases each). The CDR3 has 15 amino acids. Trimming cost V 5 bases and J 2 bases, with 14 bases left between them. Germline V gene sequence: CDR1 SGHRS, CDR2 YFSETQ. The CDR3 DNA follows: TGCGCCAGCAGGCCCCCCGGGGCCCCCTACAATGAGCAGTTCTTC. Translation: CASRPPGAPYNEQFF.

The chain has TRBV5-1 and TRBJ1-4; 10 bases agree with TRBD1. The CDR3 spans 16 residues. The J segment lost 7 bases and the V segment lost 4 bases, leaving 10 bases of the junction unmatched. The germline CDR1 and CDR2 sequences are SGHRS and YFSETQ. The CDR3 DNA is TGCGCCAGCAGCGCGAGCGCCGGGACAGGGGTTGAAAAACTGTTTTTT. The encoded protein is CASSASAGTGVEKLFF.

This chain joins TRBV12-5 and TRBJ1-6; 8 positions agree with TRBD1. V was clipped by 3 bases and J by 6 bases; unmatched bases: 4. The CDR3 is 15 amino acids. Germline CDR1 is LGHNT and CDR2 is FRNRAP. CDR3 residues: CASGFSTGANSPLHF. The DNA for the CDR3 is TGTGCTAGTGGTTTTTCGACAGGGGCTAATTCACCCCTCCACTTT.